The sample holds a few counts of the clone carrying this T cell receptor (beta chain). Its target is unknown. The CDR3 is made up of 16 amino acids. The germline CDR1 and CDR2 sequences are MGHRA and YSYEKL. V shed 1 base and J 6 bases; nucleotides not matched to a gene: 12. The data were obtained in a study of cytomegalovirus exposure and HLA in healthy donors. Amplification used 60 Vbeta primers and 13 Jbeta primers. TCRdb's table, derived via immunoSEQ multiplex PCR, lists solely in-frame clones and lacks some. The sample lists over 95,000 clones; approximately 80% were seen once. Study-wide results and limits: It was only CMV serostatus that was available as immune exposure information.

The sequenced material came from PBMCs. The V gene is TRBV4-1, the J gene TRBJ2-7, with 7 bases aligning to TRBD1. This TCR derives from a woman in her twenties or thirties in good health and CMV-seropositive. CDR3 protein: CASSQVTTDRFFEQYF. The CDR3 nucleotides are TGCGCCAGCAGCCAAGTCACAACGGACAGGTTTTTCGAGCAGTACTTC.